This T cell receptor beta chain was obtained from a study of CD8 T cells in ankylosing spondylitis. Study results and limitations: Among TCR beta sequences, a motif of eight highly homologous variants appeared characteristic of ankylosing spondylitis blood.

A single record per CDR3 protein comes from TCRdb applying MiXCR to the 5' RACE reads. Here the sample spans 200,000 to 250,000 distinct CDR3 sequences, about 26% being singletons. V lost 6 bases, J lost 9 bases, and 8 bases stayed unmatched. CDR3 length: 15 residues. Germline CDR1 and CDR2: MNHNS and SASEGT. This clonotype came up many times. The antigen is undetermined. The specimen was blood, either unsorted or a sorted T cell fraction (not recorded which). The TCR was taken from a male donor with ankylosing spondylitis or in good health (not recorded which). The gene calls are TRBV6-1 and TRBJ1-6, with 10 bases that match TRBD1. CDR3: CASSFSGQGSSPLHF. CDR3 in DNA: TGTGCCAGCAGCTTTTCGGGACAGGGGAGTTCACCCCTCCACTTT.